The rows below give T cell receptor beta chains drawn from one sample of a study of T cell changes during pregnancy in multiple sclerosis. TCRdb's table, derived via immunoSEQ multiplex PCR, lists solely in-frame clones and lacks some. This table has 83,000 or so clones, 90% to 95% appearing once. The specimen comprised peripheral blood, sampled after pregnancy. These TCRs come from a female donor in good health, enrolled as a control in a pregnancy study. CDR3s include the opening cysteine and the closing phenylalanine or tryptophan. The D gene is left open where the match is weak. Size values are once, few and many counts, or a class for expanded clones, and some rows have none.

V	D	J	size	DNA	CDR3
TRBV10-3	TRBD1	TRBJ2-7	once	TGTGCCATCACTGTAGGGACAGGCCCCTACGAGCAGTACTTC	CAITVGTGPYEQYF
TRBV15	NA	TRBJ1-5	NA	TGTGCCACCAGCAGAGGACACGCGTACAATCAGCCCCAGCATTTT	CATSRGHAYNQPQHF
TRBV9	NA	TRBJ2-2	NA	TGTGCCAGCAGCGAGGGTCCTTGGGGCGCGAACACCGGGGAGCTGTTTTTT	CASSEGPWGANTGELFF
TRBV19	NA	TRBJ2-1	NA	TGTGCCAGTAGTCTAAACAGGGACAATGAGCAGTTCTTC	CASSLNRDNEQFF
TRBV2	NA	TRBJ2-2	NA	TGTGCCAGCAGGCGCACCGGGGAGCTGTTTTTT	CASRRTGELFF
TRBV6-5	NA	TRBJ2-5	NA	TGTGCCAGCTGGGAGCAAGAGACCCAGTACTTC	CASWEQETQYF
TRBV15	TRBD1	TRBJ1-5	NA	TGTGCCACCAGCTCACCCGGGACAGGGGATCAGCCCCAGCATTTT	CATSSPGTGDQPQHF
TRBV2	TRBD2	TRBJ2-7	NA	TGTGCCCTCGCTCTGGGAGGGCCCTACGAGCAGTACTTC	CALALGGPYEQYF
TRBV10-3	NA	TRBJ2-5	NA	TGTGCCATCAGTGTTCTTGGGGGCGATGAGACCCAGTACTTC	CAISVLGGDETQYF
TRBV5-6	TRBD1	TRBJ2-7	NA	TGTGCCAGCAGCCGACAGGGGGCGGGCGAGCAGTACTTC	CASSRQGAGEQYF
TRBV4-1	TRBD2	TRBJ2-1	NA	TGCGCCAGCAGCCAATTACTAGCGGAGGGTAGCTACAATGAGCAGTTCTTC	CASSQLLAEGSYNEQFF
TRBV19	TRBD2	TRBJ2-1	few	TGTGCCAGTGATGAAGGACTAGCGGGAAATGAGCAGTTCTTC	CASDEGLAGNEQFF
TRBV4-1	NA	TRBJ2-7	NA	TGCGCCAGCAGCCAAGTTGCAGAATTAACCTACGAGCAGTACTTC	CASSQVAELTYEQYF
TRBV4-1	NA	TRBJ2-7	NA	TGCGCCAGCAGCCAAGACGCCGCGGACTACGAGCAGTACTTC	CASSQDAADYEQYF
TRBV6-1	NA	TRBJ1-5	NA	TGTGCCAGCAGTGGTGCAGGTATCAGTCAGCCCCAGCATTTT	CASSGAGISQPQHF
TRBV5-1	TRBD2	TRBJ2-3	NA	TGCGCCAGCAGCCTCGGACTAGCGGGAGTGCTTGATACGCAGTATTTT	CASSLGLAGVLDTQYF
TRBV30	NA	TRBJ1-3	once	TGTGCCTGGAGTGTGGGGCGCTCTGGAAACACCATATATTTT	CAWSVGRSGNTIYF
TRBV5-1	NA	TRBJ2-7	NA	TGCGCCAGCAGCTTCCCAGGCTACGAGCAGTACTTC	CASSFPGYEQYF
TRBV7-9	TRBD1	TRBJ1-4	NA	TGTGCCAGCAGCACACTACCCTCCGGGACAGGGAATGAAAAACTGTTTTTT	CASSTLPSGTGNEKLFF
TRBV28	NA	TRBJ1-2	NA	TGTGCCAGCAGTCTGACAGTTTTTAACTATGGCTACACCTTC	CASSLTVFNYGYTF
TRBV5-1	TRBD2	TRBJ2-3	NA	TGCGCCAGCAGCTTGGTTAGCGGGAGTGGCACAGATACGCAGTATTTT	CASSLVSGSGTDTQYF
TRBV4-1	TRBD2	TRBJ2-1	NA	TGCGCCAGCAGCCAATCATACCTCCCGCTAGCGGGAAACAATGAGCAGTTCTTC	CASSQSYLPLAGNNEQFF
TRBV7-2	TRBD2	TRBJ2-1	NA	TGTGCCAGCAGCCCCCAGGGCGGGGGAATATACAATGAGCAGTTCTTC	CASSPQGGGIYNEQFF
TRBV28	TRBD2	TRBJ2-3	NA	TGTGCCAGCAGTCCTCTCCACGGGGTAGCGGGAGGGACTAGCACAGATACGCAGTATTTT	CASSPLHGVAGGTSTDTQYF
TRBV2	NA	TRBJ2-7	once	TGTGCCAGCAGATTAAGGGGTAGCTCCTACGAGCAGTACTTC	CASRLRGSSYEQYF
TRBV10-3	NA	TRBJ1-4	NA	TGTGCCATCAGTGACCCAGCGGAAACTAATGAAAAACTGTTTTTT	CAISDPAETNEKLFF
TRBV5-6	NA	TRBJ2-3	NA	TGTGCCAGCAGCTTGGAACAGGACGCAGATACGCAGTATTTT	CASSLEQDADTQYF
TRBV6-1	TRBD1	TRBJ2-2	NA	TGTGCCAGCAGGCTGGGGACAGAGAACACCGGGGAGCTGTTTTTT	CASRLGTENTGELFF
TRBV19	TRBD1	TRBJ1-2	NA	TGTGCCAGTAGCGAAACCTTCCTAGACAGGGGCTATGGCTACACCTTC	CASSETFLDRGYGYTF
TRBV6-6	TRBD2	TRBJ2-1	NA	TGTGCCAGCAGTGGGACTAGCGGAAACAATGAGCAGTTCTTC	CASSGTSGNNEQFF
TRBV2	TRBD2	TRBJ2-1	NA	TGTGCCAGCAGTGTTGGCCTAGCGGAGTACAATGAGCAGTTCTTC	CASSVGLAEYNEQFF
TRBV7-9	TRBD1	TRBJ1-2	few	TGTGCCAGCAGCCAAGGACAGGGGGCGAAGGGCTACACCTTC	CASSQGQGAKGYTF
TRBV15	TRBD1	TRBJ2-7	NA	TGTGCCACAGCAACAGGGGTTAGCTCCTACGAGCAGTACTTC	CATATGVSSYEQYF
TRBV11-2	TRBD1	TRBJ2-5	NA	TGTGCCAGCAGCAGAGGGACAGGGGGACAAGAGACCCAGTACTTC	CASSRGTGGQETQYF
TRBV7-6	TRBD2	TRBJ2-5	NA	TGTGCCAGCAGCTGGAGCGGGGCAGAAGAGACCCAGTACTTC	CASSWSGAEETQYF
TRBV9	TRBD1	TRBJ2-2	NA	TGTGCCAGCACCTCGACGGACAGGGGAACCGGGGAGCTGTTTTTT	CASTSTDRGTGELFF
TRBV2	NA	TRBJ2-1	NA	TGTGCCAGCAGTGAAGCGTCGACTAGAATCGATGAGCAGTTCTTC	CASSEASTRIDEQFF
TRBV27	TRBD1	TRBJ1-5	NA	TGTGCCAGCAGTCGTGGACAGGGATGGGATCAGCCCCAGCATTTT	CASSRGQGWDQPQHF
TRBV7-7	NA	TRBJ2-2	NA	TGTGCTAGCAGCTCGGACTTAAACACCGGGGAGCTGTTTTTT	CASSSDLNTGELFF
TRBV5-1	NA	TRBJ2-6	NA	TGCGCCAGCAGCGCGCTGATCTCTGGGGCCAACGTCCTGACTTTC	CASSALISGANVLTF
TRBV11-3	NA	TRBJ2-5	NA	TGTGCCAGCAGCTCAGGCGGGGAGAATCAAGAGACCCAGTACTTC	CASSSGGENQETQYF
TRBV10-3	TRBD1	TRBJ2-7	NA	TGTGCCATACAGGGGTCAGTCTCCTACGAGCAGTACTTC	CAIQGSVSYEQYF
TRBV4-1	TRBD2	TRBJ2-3	NA	TGCGCCACTCCCCGGGGGGGGGCGGGCACAGATACGCAGTATTTT	CATPRGGAGTDTQYF
TRBV5-1	NA	TRBJ2-2	NA	TGCGCCAGCAGTTTACAGGGTCCGTCGAACACCGGGGAGCTGTTTTTT	CASSLQGPSNTGELFF
TRBV2	TRBD2	TRBJ2-1	NA	TGTGCCAGCCGGATGGGGGGGAATGAGCAGTTCTTC	CASRMGGNEQFF
TRBV19	NA	TRBJ1-5	NA	TGTGCCAGTTCGCACTCGAATCAGCCCCAGCATTTT	CASSHSNQPQHF
TRBV11-2	TRBD2	TRBJ2-1	NA	TGTGCCAGCAGCTTCGTAGGACTAGCGAATGAGCAGTTCTTC	CASSFVGLANEQFF
TRBV2	NA	TRBJ1-5	NA	TGTGCCAGCAGTGAGGGGCAGGGTGAGCAGCCCCAGCATTTT	CASSEGQGEQPQHF
TRBV30	NA	TRBJ1-2	once	TGTGCCTGGAAAATTCAGGGGAACTATGGCTACACCTTC	CAWKIQGNYGYTF
TRBV9	NA	TRBJ1-1	NA	TGTGCCAGCAGCCCGAGTGACAGGAGGAACACTGAAGCTTTCTTT	CASSPSDRRNTEAFF
TRBV4-2	TRBD2	TRBJ2-3	NA	TGTGCCAGCAGCCAAGCGATAGCGGGAGGGCCAGATACGCAGTATTTT	CASSQAIAGGPDTQYF
TRBV7-8	NA	TRBJ1-1	NA	TGTGCCAGCAGCTCCCTACTAACCGCCTTGGACACTGAAGCTTTCTTT	CASSSLLTALDTEAFF
TRBV19	TRBD1	TRBJ1-1	NA	TGTGCCAGTAGTAAGGCAGGGTCAGGGGGCTTGAACACTGAAGCTTTCTTT	CASSKAGSGGLNTEAFF
TRBV10-3	NA	TRBJ2-7	NA	TGTGCCAGCTCTCCGGTGTTTTCTAGCGAAAACTCCTACGAGCAGTACTTC	CASSPVFSSENSYEQYF
TRBV19	NA	TRBJ1-5	NA	TGTGCCAGTAGTATAAGGGGGAGTAGCAATCAGCCCCAGCATTTT	CASSIRGSSNQPQHF
TRBV5-3	NA	TRBJ2-7	NA	TGTGCCGCGTGCTCCTACGAGCAGTACTTC	CAACSYEQYF